These 6 T cell receptor beta chains came from one sample sequenced in a study of shared clonotypes between healthy human individuals. Clones were read by immunoSEQ multiplex PCR, and TCRdb kept only the in-frame ones, dropping some. The table has about 120,000 clones, 55% to 70% seen once. Sequencing used memory CD8+ T cells sorted from blood. Indicated subset: CD45RO+ cells pooled with CCR7-negative TemRA cells. The receptors originated from a woman aged 30 to 39 in good health.

The chain combines TRBV6-1 with TRBJ2-3; 9 positions agree with TRBD2. The germline V gene encodes CDR1 MNHNS and CDR2 SASEGT. The trim removed 8 bases at V and 3 bases at J, leaving 6 bases unmatched. The CDR3 covers 14 residues. CDR3 amino acids: CASGSGSHTDTQYF. The CDR3 DNA reads TGTGCCAGCGGTAGCGGGAGTCATACAGATACGCAGTATTTT.

This sequence joins TRBV5-1 and TRBJ2-7, with 9 bases lining up with TRBD2. This CDR3 spans 16 amino acids. The J segment lost 2 bases and the V segment lost 4 bases, leaving 10 bases of the junction unmatched. Germline CDR1 reads SGHRS; CDR2 reads YFSETQ. DNA for the CDR3: TGCGCCAGCAGCCGTGGTAGCGGGAGCTTTACCTACGAGCAGTACTTC. Its translation is CASSRGSGSFTYEQYF.

The chain links TRBV4-1 to TRBJ2-3; 11 bases fit TRBD2. V lost 1 base and J lost 5; bases outside the gene matches: 5. Germline CDR1 and CDR2: MGHRA and YSYEKL. The CDR3 covers 16 residues. The CDR3 loop reads CASSQGLAGPLDTQYF. DNA of the CDR3: TGCGCCAGCAGCCAAGGACTAGCGGGACCGTTAGATACGCAGTATTTT.

This clone has a handful of counts. The genes are TRBV4-2 and TRBJ2-1; 8 bases map to TRBD1. CDR1 and CDR2 from the germline V gene are LGHNA and YNFKEQ. The CDR3 loop spans 16 amino acids. V lost 4 bases to trimming and J lost 8 bases; unmatched junction nucleotides: 13. CDR3 in amino acids: CASSLSSGTGSDEQFF. In DNA, the CDR3 is TGTGCCAGCAGCCTTTCTTCCGGGACAGGTAGCGATGAGCAGTTCTTC.

The CDR3 reads CASSSGSLLNEQFF. CDR3 DNA: TGTGCCAGCAGCTCCGGGAGTCTCCTCAATGAGCAGTTCTTC. The V call is TRBV7-9, the J call TRBJ2-1; possible D gene TRBD2, 6 bases. V was trimmed by 4 bases and J by 6 bases, leaving 13 bases between them. The germline V gene has CDR1 SEHNR and CDR2 FQNEAQ (reference sequence). The CDR3 sequence is 14 residues long.

This rearrangement joins TRBV28 to TRBJ2-3, with 10 bases lining up with TRBD2. The CDR3 loop spans 16 amino acids. V shed 7 bases, J shed 3 bases, and the junction held 10 bases outside the gene matches. Germline V gives CDR1 MDHEN, CDR2 SYDVKM. The chain's CDR3 is CASTLGTSVFTDTQYF. CDR3 in DNA: TGTGCCAGCACCTTAGGGACTAGCGTCTTTACAGATACGCAGTATTTT.